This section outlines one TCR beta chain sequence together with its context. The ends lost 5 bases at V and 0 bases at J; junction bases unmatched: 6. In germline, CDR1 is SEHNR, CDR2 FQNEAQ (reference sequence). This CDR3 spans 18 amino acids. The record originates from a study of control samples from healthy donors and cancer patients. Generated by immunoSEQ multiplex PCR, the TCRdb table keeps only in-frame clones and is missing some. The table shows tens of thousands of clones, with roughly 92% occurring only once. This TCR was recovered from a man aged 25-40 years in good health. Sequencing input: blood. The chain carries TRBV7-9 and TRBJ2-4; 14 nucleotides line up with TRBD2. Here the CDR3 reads CASSPGLAGGLAKNIQYF. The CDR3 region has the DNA TGTGCCAGCAGCCCCGGACTAGCGGGGGGACTAGCCAAAAACATTCAGTACTTC.